This T cell receptor beta chain was obtained from a study of neurological immune-mediated disorders. TCRdb re-derived calls from the 5' RACE reads in MiXCR, one entry per CDR3 protein. The profile covers 20,000 to 25,000 distinct CDR3 sequences, with approximately 13% appearing a single time and approximately 5.5% taken by the ten largest. Stated time point: technical triplicate 1. The V gene's germline CDR1 is SGHKS and CDR2 YYEKEE (reference sequence). The CDR3 loop spans 14 amino acids. The J segment lost 8 bases and the V segment lost 4 bases, leaving 6 bases of the junction unmatched. In its sample, this clonotype ranks as medium-sized.

The rearrangement joins TRBV5-5 to TRBJ1-1; 12 positions match TRBD1. The specimen sequenced was CD4+ T cells from blood. This clonotype originated in a female donor with HTLV-1-associated myelopathy (HAM/TSP). CDR3 bases: TGTGCCAGCAGCGCCGGGACAGGGGGCTCAGAAGCTTTCTTT. Protein sequence: CASSAGTGGSEAFF.